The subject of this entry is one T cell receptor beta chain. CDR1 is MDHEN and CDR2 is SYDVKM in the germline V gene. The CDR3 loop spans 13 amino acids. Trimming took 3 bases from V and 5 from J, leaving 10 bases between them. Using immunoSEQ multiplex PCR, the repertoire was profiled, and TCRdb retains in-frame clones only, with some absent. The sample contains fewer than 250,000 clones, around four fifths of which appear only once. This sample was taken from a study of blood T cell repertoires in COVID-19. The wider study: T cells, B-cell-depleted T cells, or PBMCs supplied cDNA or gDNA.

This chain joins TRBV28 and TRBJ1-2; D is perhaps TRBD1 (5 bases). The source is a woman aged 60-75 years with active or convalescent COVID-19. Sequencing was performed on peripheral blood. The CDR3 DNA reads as TGTGCCAGCAGTTTGGGGCACGGTTATGGCTACACCTTC. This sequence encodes CASSLGHGYGYTF.